The 20 T cell receptor beta chains reported below all come from one sample, sequenced in a study of CD8+CD57+ T cells in acquired aplastic anemia. Sequencing involved patients with CD8+CD57+ cell expansion previously shown by flow cytometry. Genomic DNA, serving as template, underwent TCR beta VDJ and CDR3 profiling. TCRdb analysed the reads with MiXCR anew, one entry per CDR3 protein. This sample has around 200,000 distinct CDR3 sequences, with 45% to 60% found just once. Sequencing used sorted CD4+, CD8+, or CD8+CD57+ T cells (not recorded which) from PBMCs. Receptor source: a human donor with aplastic anemia.

In its sample, this clonotype was seen a few times. A read error may explain this, as a much larger clone is one base away. The chain has TRBV6-6 and TRBJ2-5; TRBD2 matches at 8 bases. J lost 12 bases, V lost 5 bases, and 5 bases had no gene match. Germline CDR1 and CDR2: MNHNY and SVGAGI (reference sequence). The CDR3 runs 11 residues. The CDR3 loop reads CASSPGLAKYF. The CDR3 DNA sequence: TGTGCCAGCAGTCCTGGACTAGCCAAGTACTTC.

This clonotype was recorded many times. The genes are TRBV4-1 and TRBJ2-7; TRBD2 matches 13 bases. In germline, CDR1 is MGHRA, CDR2 YSYEKL. J lost 2 bases, V lost 4 bases, and 2 bases had no gene match. The CDR3 covers 15 residues. CDR3 bases: TGCGCCAGCAGCCGGGGGACTAGCGGGACCTACGAGCAGTACTTC. This encodes CASSRGTSGTYEQYF.

The V call is TRBV10-2, the J call TRBJ1-2; the D is unclear. The germline CDR1 and CDR2 sequences are WSHSY and SAAADI. V was clipped by 11 bases and J by 3 bases, with 16 bases between them. The CDR3 extends over 13 amino acids. CDR3: CASIGEGYYGYTF. For the CDR3, the DNA is TGCGCCTCCATTGGGGAAGGGTACTATGGCTACACCTTC.

As for this clonotype: Its ends do not fully match the called genes, so a read error is possible. This rearrangement joins TRBV29-1 to TRBJ1-2; TRBD1 is a possible D gene (6 bases). This CDR3 has 13 amino acids. The germline V gene has CDR1 SQVTM and CDR2 ANQGSEA. In DNA, the CDR3 is TGCGGCGTTGAATCGGCAGGGGACTATGGCTACACCTTC. As protein: CGVESAGDYGYTF.

This clonotype was observed many times. The chain joins TRBV19 to TRBJ1-4, with 7 bases aligning to TRBD1. This CDR3 region has 14 residues. CDR1 and CDR2 from the germline V gene are LNHDA and SQIVND (reference sequence). Trimming took 6 bases from V and 3 from J; bases not matched to a gene: 4. CDR3 DNA sequence: TGTGCCAGTAGGAGACAGGGAGCTAATGAAAAACTGTTTTTT. As protein: CASRRQGANEKLFF.

This clonotype was detected ten times or more. The chain uses TRBV2 and TRBJ2-7; possibly TRBD1 or TRBD2 for D (5 bases each). V dropped 6 bases and J dropped 3 bases, with 15 bases sitting between them. The CDR3 runs to 14 residues. Germline lookup yields CDR1 SNHLY and CDR2 FYNNEI. The CDR3 spells CASSPRGRGYEQYF. The CDR3 bases are TGTGCCAGCAGCCCTCGGGGTAGGGGCTACGAGCAGTACTTC.

This chain joins TRBV12-3 or TRBV12-4 and TRBJ2-6; D possibly uses TRBD1 or TRBD2 (5 bases each). V gave up 6 bases and J gave up 8 bases, with 11 bases separating them. There are 13 residues in the CDR3. The CDR3 reads CASSPGPTNVLTF. The CDR3 DNA reads as TGTGCCAGCAGCCCGGGGCCCACCAACGTCCTGACTTTC.

In this sample, this clonotype turned up a few times. The genes are TRBV10-1 and TRBJ2-3, with D tentatively TRBD2 (6 bases). Germline CDR1 reads WNHNN; CDR2 reads SYGVQD (reference sequence). This CDR3 spans 15 amino acids. V was cut by 5 bases and J by 2 bases, with 14 bases left in between. CDR3 DNA sequence: TGCGCCAGCAGTTCCACGACTAGACCCACAGATACGCAGTATTTT. Amino acids: CASSSTTRPTDTQYF.

This clonotype occurred many times. The V and J genes are TRBV6-6 and TRBJ2-5; 11 bases line up with TRBD1. V was clipped by 6 bases and J by 5 bases; unmatched bases: 5. CDR1 MNHNY and CDR2 SVGAGI come from the germline V gene (reference sequence). The CDR3 contains 14 residues. The CDR3 spells CASSPGQGAETQYF. CDR3 bases: TGTGCCAGCAGCCCCGGACAGGGGGCTGAGACCCAGTACTTC.

The table lists this clonotype with many counts. The V gene is TRBV10-1, the J gene TRBJ1-2; no reliable D call. Deletions cut 2 bases from V and 0 bases from J, with 4 bases between. Germline V gives CDR1 WNHNN, CDR2 SYGVQD (reference sequence). The length of the CDR3 is 13 residues. CDR3 sequence (DNA): TGCGCCAGCAGTGAGCGACCTAACTATGGCTACACCTTC. Translated, it gives CASSERPNYGYTF.

This clonotype showed up just a few times. CDR3 DNA sequence: TGTGCCACCACGGGACAGGGGACTCACGAGCAGTACTTC. This encodes CATTGQGTHEQYF. The chain is built from TRBV15 and TRBJ2-7; TRBD1 agrees at 10 bases. The V gene's germline CDR1 is LNHNV and CDR2 YYDKDF (reference sequence). This CDR3 is built from 13 residues. J lost 5 bases, V lost 7 bases, and 5 bases had no gene match.

This chain connects TRBV10-3 to TRBJ2-5, with 9 positions matching TRBD1. The CDR3 is 15 amino acids. Germline V gene lookup returns CDR1 ENHRY and CDR2 SYGVKD. Germline trimming cut 8 bases from V and 3 bases from J; bases unmatched to any gene: 10. CDR3 sequence: CAIDPGQGGEETQYF. In DNA, the CDR3 is TGTGCCATCGACCCGGGACAGGGTGGAGAAGAGACCCAGTACTTC.

This clonotype was found many times. The chain has TRBV5-5 and TRBJ2-1, with a weak D call TRBD1 (7 bases). The V end lost 2 bases, the J end lost 0 bases, and 12 bases lay between the germline ends. Germline assignment: CDR1 SGHKS and CDR2 YYEKEE (reference sequence). The CDR3 contains 16 residues. CDR3 bases: TGTGCCAGCAGCTTCAGGGGGGACAGCTCCTACAATGAGCAGTTCTTC. As protein: CASSFRGDSSYNEQFF.

V and J are TRBV25-1 and TRBJ2-1; maybe TRBD1 (5 bases). This CDR3 contains 12 residues. Trimming removed 2 bases at V and 6 bases at J, with 5 bases between. The V gene's germline CDR1 is MGHDK and CDR2 SYGVNS. Here the CDR3 DNA reads TGTGCCAGCAGTGAACAGGGCAATGAGCAGTTCTTC. It codes for CASSEQGNEQFF.

CDR3 loop: CASSLGTGFIGYTF. CDR3 in DNA: TGTGCCAGCAGCCTCGGGACCGGGTTTATTGGCTACACCTTC. The chain uses TRBV5-6 and TRBJ1-2; maybe TRBD1 (5 bases). This CDR3 is 14 amino acids long. CDR1 is SGHDT and CDR2 is YYEEEE in the germline V gene. Trimming left V 4 bases short and J 7 bases short, with 17 bases between.

The rearrangement joins TRBV20-1 to TRBJ2-1; 7 bases are shared with TRBD2. Germline V gives CDR1 DFQATT, CDR2 SNEGSKA (reference sequence). Trimming removed 0 bases from V and 5 bases from J; junction bases left unmatched: 13. This CDR3 has 17 amino acids. Here the CDR3 DNA reads TGCAGTGCTAGAGATCACGTGGCGGGAGAGCCTCACAATGAGCAGTTCTTC. It codes for CSARDHVAGEPHNEQFF.

The rearrangement links TRBV29-1 to TRBJ2-7, with D possibly being TRBD2 (6 bases). The CDR3 totals 12 residues. Germline CDR1 and CDR2: SQVTM and ANQGSEA. Trimming removed 5 bases at V and 5 bases at J, with 13 bases between. The CDR3, as DNA: TGCAGCGTTCGGGAGCAGACCGACGAGCAGTACTTC. It translates to CSVREQTDEQYF.

Note on this clonotype: One end of the junction is discordant with germline, which a read error may explain. This chain uses TRBV19 with TRBJ1-2; D call uncertain. The V gene's germline CDR1 is LNHDA and CDR2 SQIVND (reference sequence). The CDR3 runs to 13 residues. The CDR3 nucleotides read TGTGCCAGTAGTATAGACAAGAACTATGGCTACGCCTTC. Residues: CASSIDKNYGYAF.

V and J are TRBV12-3 or TRBV12-4 and TRBJ1-2; 10 bases agree with TRBD1. This CDR3 contains 14 residues. J was trimmed by 7 bases and V by 5 bases; bases with no gene match: 7. The CDR3 is CASSGRQGAFGYTF. The CDR3 coding sequence is TGTGCCAGCAGTGGCCGACAGGGGGCTTTTGGCTACACCTTC.

This chain links TRBV20-1 with TRBJ1-2, with TRBD1 matching over 9 bases. CDR3 length: 18 amino acids. Germline-derived CDR1 and CDR2 are DFQATT and SNEGSKA (reference sequence). Unmatched junction bases numbered 16, after V lost 1 base and J lost 4 bases. This CDR3 is CSARAPGTGYLSPYGYTF. DNA of the CDR3: TGCAGTGCTAGAGCCCCCGGGACAGGGTACCTATCTCCCTATGGCTACACCTTC.